These 15 T cell receptor beta chains share one sample of origin, sequenced in a study of early T cells in non-severe SARS-CoV-2 infection. TCRdb analysed the 5' RACE reads with MiXCR anew, one entry per CDR3 protein. This table has 70,000 to 75,000 distinct CDR3 sequences, 9.5% to 15% appearing once. The specimen sequenced was whole blood. These receptors were collected from an adult who was a healthcare worker with PCR-confirmed SARS-CoV-2 infection or an uninfected control (not recorded which).

A few counts support this clonotype. The chain joins TRBV29-1 to TRBJ2-7, with 7 positions matching TRBD1. CDR1 SQVTM and CDR2 ANQGSEA come from the germline V gene. Trimming removed 5 bases from V and 1 base from J; junction bases left unmatched: 11. This CDR3 has 15 amino acids. This CDR3 is CSVSYRDRASYEQYF. The CDR3 region has the DNA TGCAGCGTTTCTTACCGTGACAGGGCGTCCTACGAGCAGTACTTC.

J is TRBJ1-2 and V is TRBV13; 7 positions agree with TRBD1. Per the germline V gene, CDR1 is PRHDT and CDR2 is FYEKMQ (reference sequence). V was clipped by 4 bases and J by 3 bases; unmatched bases: 11. The CDR3 spans 16 residues. For the CDR3, the DNA is TGTGCCAGCAGCTCAACCGAGACAGGGAGGTACTATGGCTACACCTTC. Amino acids: CASSSTETGRYYGYTF.

A note on this clonotype: A clone one base away is much larger, so this may be a read error. The gene calls are TRBV18 and TRBJ2-7; 12 nucleotides line up with TRBD1. The CDR3 sequence is 15 residues long. Germline CDR1 is KGHSH and CDR2 is LQKENI. The CDR3 loop is CVSSPLGQGASEQYF. DNA for the CDR3: TGTGTCAGCTCACCGTTGGGACAGGGGGCGTCCGAGCAGTACTTC.

This chain uses TRBV7-6 with TRBJ1-5; D not resolved. CDR1 is SGHVS and CDR2 is FNYEAQ in the germline V gene. V was clipped by 1 base and J by 1 base, with 5 bases between them. The CDR3 has 14 residues. As DNA, the CDR3 is TGTGCCAGCAGCTTAGTATACAGCAATCAGCCCCAGCATTTT. Protein sequence: CASSLVYSNQPQHF.

This clonotype was observed many times. The CDR3 bases are TGCGCCAGTTCTTCGTACCGCACAGATACGCAGTATTTT. It encodes CASSSYRTDTQYF. The chain employs TRBV4-1 and TRBJ2-3; no definite D call. The germline gives CDR1 MGHRA, CDR2 YSYEKL. The V and J ends lost 9 bases and 1 base respectively, with 11 bases between them. CDR3 length equals 13 residues.

This clonotype has more than one count but fewer than ten. The genes are TRBV30 and TRBJ1-4, with D possibly being TRBD1 (5 bases). This CDR3 spans 15 amino acids. Trimming removed 0 bases from V and 8 bases from J, with 16 bases in between. Per germline, CDR1 GTSNPN and CDR2 SVGIG (reference sequence). The CDR3 protein is CAWSVGVGGWEKLFF. CDR3 DNA: TGTGCCTGGAGTGTAGGGGTCGGGGGATGGGAAAAACTGTTTTTT.

J is TRBJ2-4 and V is TRBV5-4; D remains ambiguous. The CDR3 loop spans 16 amino acids. The germline V gene encodes CDR1 SGHNT and CDR2 YYREEE (reference sequence). V was pared by 2 bases and J by 6 bases, with 18 bases between. The CDR3 loop reads CASSLEMTGSLNIQYF. DNA for the CDR3: TGTGCCAGCAGCTTAGAGATGACCGGTTCTCTAAACATTCAGTACTTC.

The chain uses TRBV28 and TRBJ1-2; D uncertain. Trimming took 3 bases from V and 0 from J, leaving 5 bases between them. Per the germline V gene, CDR1 is MDHEN and CDR2 is SYDVKM. There are 13 residues in the CDR3. Here the CDR3 reads CASSLLTNYGYTF. As DNA, the CDR3 is TGTGCCAGCAGTTTGCTGACTAACTATGGCTACACCTTC.

CDR3 loop: CASSEVGGVYNEQFF. The CDR3 coding sequence is TGTGCCAGCAGTGAAGTAGGGGGGGTGTACAATGAGCAGTTCTTC. The gene calls are TRBV6-1 and TRBJ2-1, with D maybe TRBD2 (7 bases). Germline CDR1 is MNHNS and CDR2 is SASEGT. V lost 1 base and J lost 4, with 11 bases in between. The CDR3 runs to 15 residues.

This clonotype showed up many times. The chain combines TRBV10-2 with TRBJ1-4; 8 nucleotides match TRBD1. The CDR3 is 14 amino acids. Germline CDR1 WSHSY, CDR2 SAAADI. Trimming removed 3 bases from V and 8 bases from J; junction bases left unmatched: 5. The CDR3: CASSDTGGGEKLFF. CDR3 bases: TGCGCCAGCAGTGATACAGGGGGGGGCGAAAAACTGTTTTTT.

Remarks on this clonotype: This may stem from a read error, because a much larger clone lies one nucleotide away. V gene TRBV29-1 combines with J gene TRBJ2-5, with 7 positions matching TRBD2. The V and J ends lost 5 bases and 7 bases, in that order; junction bases with no gene match: 13. The germline V gene encodes CDR1 SQVTM and CDR2 ANQGSEA. The CDR3 is made up of 14 amino acids. CDR3: CSVPWGTTGGTQYF. The CDR3 bases are TGCAGCGTTCCCTGGGGGACTACGGGGGGGACCCAGTACTTC. The entire variable domain, with the rest obtained from reference TRBV29-1 and TRBJ2-5, is as follows: SAVISQKPSRDICQRGTSLTIQCQVDSQVTMMFWYRQQPGQSLTLIATANQGSEATYESGFVIDKFPISRPNLTFSTLTVSNMSPEDSSIYLCSVPWGTTGGTQYFGPGTRLLVL.

This chain uses TRBV5-4 with TRBJ2-7, with D possibly being TRBD1 or TRBD2 (5 bases each). With 3 bases removed from V and 5 bases from J, the gap between germline ends came to 12 bases. Germline-derived CDR1 and CDR2 are SGHNT and YYREEE (reference sequence). The CDR3 is 13 residues long. The CDR3: CASSSFGGNEQYF. The CDR3 nucleotides are TGTGCCAGCAGCTCCTTTGGGGGTAACGAGCAGTACTTC. The complete variable domain, with remaining parts taken from reference TRBV5-4 and TRBJ2-7, reads ETGVTQSPTHLIKTRGQQVTLRCSSQSGHNTVSWYQQALGQGPQFIFQYYREEENGRGNFPPRFSGLQFPNYSSELNVNALELDDSALYLCASSSFGGNEQYFGPGTRLTVT.

At least ten counts were recorded for this clonotype. The rearrangement uses TRBV7-2 and TRBJ2-7, with 12 bases aligning to TRBD1. This CDR3 is built from 19 residues. The V gene's germline CDR1 is SGHTA and CDR2 FQGNSA. Losses at the gene ends were 1 base for V and 4 bases for J; bases not matched to a gene: 14. CDR3 nucleotides: TGTGCCAGCAGCTTAGACTCCGGGACAGGGGGCACAGGGCGTTACGAGCAGTACTTC. Protein: CASSLDSGTGGTGRYEQYF. Combining the CDR3 with reference TRBV7-2 and TRBJ2-7 gives the whole variable domain GAGVSQSPSNKVTEKGKDVELRCDPISGHTALYWYRQSLGQGLEFLIYFQGNSAPDKSGLPSDRFSAERTGGSVSTLTIQRTQQEDSAVYLCASSLDSGTGGTGRYEQYFGPGTRLTVT.

This clonotype occurred a few times. This chain links TRBV27 with TRBJ1-6, with unresolved D. V dropped 0 bases and J dropped 12 bases, with 9 bases sitting between them. Germline CDR1 reads MNHEY; CDR2 reads SMNVEV (reference sequence). CDR3 length: 13 residues. The chain's CDR3 is CASSLSPPRPLHF. CDR3 coding DNA: TGTGCCAGCAGTTTATCGCCGCCTAGACCCCTCCACTTT.

This clonotype was counted many times. The chain recombines TRBV30 with TRBJ1-5, with D possibly TRBD1 on 5 matching bases. Trimming cost V 2 bases and J 5 bases, with 10 bases left between them. This CDR3 comprises 13 residues. Looked up from germline, CDR1 is GTSNPN and CDR2 is SVGIG (reference sequence). In nucleotides, the CDR3 is TGTGCCTGGAGTCAGGGTCCCTATCAGCCCCAGCATTTT. It translates to CAWSQGPYQPQHF.